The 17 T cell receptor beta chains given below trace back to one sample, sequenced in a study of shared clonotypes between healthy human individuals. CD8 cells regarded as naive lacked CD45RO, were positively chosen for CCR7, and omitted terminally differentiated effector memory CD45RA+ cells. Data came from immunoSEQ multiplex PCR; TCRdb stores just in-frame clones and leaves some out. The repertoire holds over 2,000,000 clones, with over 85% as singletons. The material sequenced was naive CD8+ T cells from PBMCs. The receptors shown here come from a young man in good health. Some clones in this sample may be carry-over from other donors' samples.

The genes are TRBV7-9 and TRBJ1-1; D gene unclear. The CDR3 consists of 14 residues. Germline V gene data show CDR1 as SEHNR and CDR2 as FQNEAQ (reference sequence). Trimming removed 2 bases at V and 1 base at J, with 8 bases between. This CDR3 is CASSLRTGNTEAFF. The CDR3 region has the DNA TGTGCCAGCAGCTTAAGGACCGGGAACACTGAAGCTTTCTTT. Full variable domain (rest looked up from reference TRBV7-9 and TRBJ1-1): DTGVSQNPRHKITKRGQNVTFRCDPISEHNRLYWYRQTLGQGPEFLTYFQNEAQLEKSRLLSDRFSAERPKGSFSTLEIQRTEQGDSAMYLCASSLRTGNTEAFFGQGTRLTVV.

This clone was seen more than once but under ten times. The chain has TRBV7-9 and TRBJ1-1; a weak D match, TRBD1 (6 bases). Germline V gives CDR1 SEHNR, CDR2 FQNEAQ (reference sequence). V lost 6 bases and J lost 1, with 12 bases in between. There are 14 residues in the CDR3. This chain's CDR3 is CASRNTGTNTEAFF. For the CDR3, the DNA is TGTGCCAGCAGGAATACAGGGACGAACACTGAAGCTTTCTTT.

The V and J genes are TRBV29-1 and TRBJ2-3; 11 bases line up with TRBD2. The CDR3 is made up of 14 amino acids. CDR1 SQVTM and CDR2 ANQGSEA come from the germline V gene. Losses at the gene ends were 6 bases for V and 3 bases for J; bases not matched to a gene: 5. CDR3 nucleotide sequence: TGCAGCGTGGCCCGGACTAGCGGGACAGATACGCAGTATTTT. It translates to CSVARTSGTDTQYF.

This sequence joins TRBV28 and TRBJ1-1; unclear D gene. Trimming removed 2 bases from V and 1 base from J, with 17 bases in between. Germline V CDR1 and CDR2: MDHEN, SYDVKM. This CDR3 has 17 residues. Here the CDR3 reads CASSLMGSGRANTEAFF. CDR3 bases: TGTGCCAGCAGTTTAATGGGCTCGGGCAGAGCGAACACTGAAGCTTTCTTT.

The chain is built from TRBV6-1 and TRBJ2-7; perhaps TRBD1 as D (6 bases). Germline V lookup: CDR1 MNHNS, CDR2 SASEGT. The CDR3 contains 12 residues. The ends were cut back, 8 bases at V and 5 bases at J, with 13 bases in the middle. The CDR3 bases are TGTGCCAGCTTCGCAGGGGCCCACGAGCAGTACTTC. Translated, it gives CASFAGAHEQYF.

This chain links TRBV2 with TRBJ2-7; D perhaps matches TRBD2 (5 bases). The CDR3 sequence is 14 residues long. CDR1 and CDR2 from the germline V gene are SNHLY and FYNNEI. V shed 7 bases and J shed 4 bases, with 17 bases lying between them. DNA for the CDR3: TGTGCCAGCACAGACCACGGGGATACTTACGAGCAGTACTTC. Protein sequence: CASTDHGDTYEQYF.

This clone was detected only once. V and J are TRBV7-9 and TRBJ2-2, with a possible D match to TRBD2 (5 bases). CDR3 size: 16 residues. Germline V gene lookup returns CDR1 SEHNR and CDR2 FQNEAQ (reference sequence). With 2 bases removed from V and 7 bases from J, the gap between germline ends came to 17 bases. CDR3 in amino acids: CASSLLHVVEGGELFF. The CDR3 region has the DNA TGTGCCAGCAGCTTACTTCACGTAGTAGAGGGCGGGGAGCTGTTTTTT.

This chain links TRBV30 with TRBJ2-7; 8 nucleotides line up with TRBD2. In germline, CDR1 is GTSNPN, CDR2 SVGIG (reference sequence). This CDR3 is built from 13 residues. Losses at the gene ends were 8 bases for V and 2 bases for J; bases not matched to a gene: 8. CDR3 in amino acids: CALVSGRTYEQYF. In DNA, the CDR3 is TGTGCCCTAGTGAGCGGGAGAACCTACGAGCAGTACTTC.

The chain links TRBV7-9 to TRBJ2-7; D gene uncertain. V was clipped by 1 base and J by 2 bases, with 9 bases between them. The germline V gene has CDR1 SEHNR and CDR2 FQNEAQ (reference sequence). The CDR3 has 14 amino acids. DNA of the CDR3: TGTGCCAGCAGCTTAGATAGGCAGGCCTACGAGCAGTACTTC. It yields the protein CASSLDRQAYEQYF. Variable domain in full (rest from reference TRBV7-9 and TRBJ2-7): DTGVSQNPRHKITKRGQNVTFRCDPISEHNRLYWYRQTLGQGPEFLTYFQNEAQLEKSRLLSDRFSAERPKGSFSTLEIQRTEQGDSAMYLCASSLDRQAYEQYFGPGTRLTVT.

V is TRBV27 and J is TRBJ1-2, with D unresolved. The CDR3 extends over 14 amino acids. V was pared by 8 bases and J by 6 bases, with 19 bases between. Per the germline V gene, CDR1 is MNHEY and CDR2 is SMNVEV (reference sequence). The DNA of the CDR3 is TGTGCCAGCGGTGACATCCTCGAGGCTCATGGCTACACCTTC. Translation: CASGDILEAHGYTF.

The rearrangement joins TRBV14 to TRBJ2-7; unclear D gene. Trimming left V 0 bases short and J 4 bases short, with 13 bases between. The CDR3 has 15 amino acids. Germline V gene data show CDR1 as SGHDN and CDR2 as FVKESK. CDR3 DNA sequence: TGTGCCAGCAGCCAAGACTTGGGGTTTTGGTACGAGCAGTACTTC. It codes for CASSQDLGFWYEQYF.

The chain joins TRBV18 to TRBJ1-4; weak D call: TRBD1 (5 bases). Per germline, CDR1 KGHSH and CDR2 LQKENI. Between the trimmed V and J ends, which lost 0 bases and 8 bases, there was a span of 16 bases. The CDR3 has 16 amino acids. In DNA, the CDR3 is TGTGCCAGCTCACCACCGACAGCCTCTAAGGGGGAAAAACTGTTTTTT. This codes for CASSPPTASKGEKLFF.

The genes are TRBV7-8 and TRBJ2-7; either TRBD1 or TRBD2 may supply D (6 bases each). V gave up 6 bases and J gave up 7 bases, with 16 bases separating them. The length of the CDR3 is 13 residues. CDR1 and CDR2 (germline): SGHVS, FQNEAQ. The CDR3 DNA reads TGTGCCAGCAGTGGAGTGGGGGCGGGAGAGCAGTACTTC. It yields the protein CASSGVGAGEQYF. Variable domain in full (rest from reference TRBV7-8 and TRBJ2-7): GAGVSQSPRYKVAKRGQDVALRCDPISGHVSLFWYQQALGQGPEFLTYFQNEAQLDKSGLPSDRFFAERPEGSVSTLKIQRTQQEDSAVYLCASSGVGAGEQYFGPGTRLTVT.

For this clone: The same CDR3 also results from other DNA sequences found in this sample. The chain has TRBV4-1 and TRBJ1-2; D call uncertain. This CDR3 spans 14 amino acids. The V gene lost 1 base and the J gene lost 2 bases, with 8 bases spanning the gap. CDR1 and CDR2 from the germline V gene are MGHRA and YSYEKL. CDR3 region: CASSQVGSNYGYTF. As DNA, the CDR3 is TGCGCCAGCAGCCAAGTCGGCAGCAACTATGGCTACACCTTC.

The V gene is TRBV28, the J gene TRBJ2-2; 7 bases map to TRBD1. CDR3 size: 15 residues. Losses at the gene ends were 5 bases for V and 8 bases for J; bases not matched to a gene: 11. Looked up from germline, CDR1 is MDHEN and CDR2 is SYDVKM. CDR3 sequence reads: CASSHLRDSPGELFF. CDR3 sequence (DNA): TGTGCCAGCAGTCACCTCCGGGACAGCCCAGGGGAGCTGTTTTTT. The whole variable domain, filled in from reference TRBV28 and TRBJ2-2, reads DVKVTQSSRYLVKRTGEKVFLECVQDMDHENMFWYRQDPGLGLRLIYFSYDVKMKEKGDIPEGYSVSREKKERFSLILESASTNQTSMYLCASSHLRDSPGELFFGEGSRLTVL.

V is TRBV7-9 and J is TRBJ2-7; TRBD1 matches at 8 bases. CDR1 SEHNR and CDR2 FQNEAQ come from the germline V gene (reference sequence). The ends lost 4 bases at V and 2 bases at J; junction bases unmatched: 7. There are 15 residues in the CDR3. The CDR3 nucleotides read TGTGCCAGCAGCTCCCGGACAGGGAATGCCTACGAGCAGTACTTC. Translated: CASSSRTGNAYEQYF.

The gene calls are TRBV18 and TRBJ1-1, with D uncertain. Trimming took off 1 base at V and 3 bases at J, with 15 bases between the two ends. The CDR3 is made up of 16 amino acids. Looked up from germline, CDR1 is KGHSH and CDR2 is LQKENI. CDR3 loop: CASSPLSGGSDTEAFF. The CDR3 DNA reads TGTGCCAGCTCACCACTCTCAGGTGGTTCGGACACTGAAGCTTTCTTT.